What follows are 14 T cell receptor beta chains derived from one specimen sequenced in a study of cytomegalovirus exposure and HLA in healthy donors. Vbeta (60) and Jbeta (13) primers were used in the PCR. Only in-frame clones appear in the TCRdb table, and some are missing; sequencing was by immunoSEQ multiplex PCR. The sample lists some 140,000 clones, 80% occurring once. Sequenced: PBMCs. These receptors were taken from a man in his thirties or forties in good health and CMV-seropositive.

The CDR3 DNA reads TGTGCCAGTAGCCAGGGGGTCACGAACACTGAAGCTTTCTTT. Its protein product is CASSQGVTNTEAFF. J is TRBJ1-1 and V is TRBV19; TRBD1 agrees at 7 bases. The germline gives CDR1 LNHDA, CDR2 SQIVND (reference sequence). There are 14 residues in the CDR3. With V trimmed by 6 bases and J by 1 base, 5 bases remained unmatched.

V usage is TRBV5-4 and J usage is TRBJ1-1; D gene unclear. CDR3 length: 13 amino acids. Germline CDR1 SGHNT, CDR2 YYREEE (reference sequence). Between the trimmed V and J ends, which lost 5 bases and 8 bases, there was a span of 16 bases. CDR3 amino acids: CASRTPTGEEAFF. As DNA, the CDR3 is TGTGCCAGCAGAACCCCGACCGGGGAGGAAGCTTTCTTT.

The chain carries TRBV5-1 and TRBJ2-7, with D maybe TRBD1 (5 bases). CDR1 is SGHRS and CDR2 is YFSETQ in the germline V gene. V dropped 0 bases and J dropped 6 bases, with 22 bases sitting between them. CDR3 length: 17 residues. The CDR3 nucleotides read TGCGCCAGCAGCTTGGTGGGGTGGGGCACAGTAGGGTTCGAGCAGTACTTC. Protein sequence: CASSLVGWGTVGFEQYF.

This clone was recorded a few times. The CDR3 nucleotides read TGTGCCAGCAGCCCTCAGACAGGAAACACAGATACGCAGTATTTT. Translated, it gives CASSPQTGNTDTQYF. The rearrangement joins TRBV7-2 to TRBJ2-3; tentatively, D is TRBD1 (6 bases). V was shortened by 5 bases and J by 2 bases, with 14 bases between the two germline ends. CDR3 length: 15 residues. The V gene's germline CDR1 is SGHTA and CDR2 FQGNSA.

The chain has TRBV4-2 and TRBJ2-1, with 8 nucleotides matching TRBD2. The length of the CDR3 is 19 residues. From germline, CDR1 is LGHNA and CDR2 YNFKEQ. V lost 2 bases and J lost 2; bases outside the gene matches: 14. The CDR3 DNA is TGTGCCAGCAGCCAACAGGGTATGAGTAACGGGAGGGCCTACAATGAGCAGTTCTTC. This sequence encodes CASSQQGMSNGRAYNEQFF.

The CDR3 DNA is TGTGCCAGCAGCTCAGGTCCGAACGGCGAGACCCAGTACTTC. Residues: CASSSGPNGETQYF. The rearrangement uses TRBV28 and TRBJ2-5; D unresolved. V was clipped by 6 bases and J by 5 bases, with 16 bases between them. The CDR3 contains 14 residues. Germline assignment: CDR1 MDHEN and CDR2 SYDVKM.

The chain links TRBV7-6 to TRBJ2-7, with 11 bases matching TRBD2. This CDR3 contains 16 residues. The J segment lost 0 bases and the V segment lost 4 bases, leaving 5 bases of the junction unmatched. The germline V gene encodes CDR1 SGHVS and CDR2 FNYEAQ. CDR3 bases: TGTGCCAGCAGCTCAAGACTAGCGGGGATCTCCTACGAGCAGTACTTC. Protein: CASSSRLAGISYEQYF.

The rearrangement uses TRBV2 and TRBJ2-1, with 8 bases that match TRBD2. Looked up from germline, CDR1 is SNHLY and CDR2 is FYNNEI. J gave up 15 bases and V 6 bases, and 4 bases lay outside the gene matches. The CDR3 sequence is 10 residues long. The CDR3 spells CASSLAGAFF. The CDR3 DNA follows: TGTGCCAGCAGCCTAGCGGGTGCGTTCTTC.

This chain joins TRBV5-1 and TRBJ2-3; D gene unclear. Trimming pared 5 bases from V and 6 bases from J, leaving 13 bases between. The CDR3 is made up of 13 amino acids. Germline CDR1 is SGHRS and CDR2 is YFSETQ. CDR3 nucleotides: TGCGCCAGCAGTCCGGGTTCGCGGGATACGCAGTATTTT. Translating gives CASSPGSRDTQYF.

The rearrangement uses TRBV9 and TRBJ2-7; D is possibly TRBD1 (6 bases). The germline V gene encodes CDR1 SGDLS and CDR2 YYNGEE. The CDR3 loop spans 14 amino acids. The V end lost 0 bases, the J end lost 2 bases, and 9 bases lay between the germline ends. The CDR3 spells CASSVGTGTYEQYF. CDR3 nucleotide sequence: TGTGCCAGCAGCGTAGGAACAGGGACCTACGAGCAGTACTTC.

The chain combines TRBV19 with TRBJ1-4; D remains ambiguous. V lost 8 bases, J lost 10 bases, and 14 bases lay in between. CDR1 and CDR2 from the germline V gene are LNHDA and SQIVND (reference sequence). The CDR3 is 12 residues long. In DNA form, the CDR3 reads TGTGCCAGTGGCGGAAGCGTTTTAAAACTGTTTTTT. Its protein product is CASGGSVLKLFF.

The rearrangement joins TRBV28 to TRBJ1-5; 7 bases line up with TRBD1. This CDR3 contains 15 residues. V lost 6 bases, J lost 6 bases, and 11 bases stayed unmatched. Germline CDR1 and CDR2: MDHEN and SYDVKM. The CDR3 sequence: CASSRGGARGQPQHF. The CDR3 bases are TGTGCCAGCAGCCGAGGGGGCGCAAGGGGTCAGCCCCAGCATTTT.

This sequence joins TRBV2 and TRBJ2-2; a possible D gene is TRBD1 (5 bases). The CDR3 contains 13 residues. Per germline, CDR1 SNHLY and CDR2 FYNNEI. V lost 7 bases, J lost 5 bases, and 11 bases lay in between. CDR3 nucleotides: TGTGCCAGCACAGGGCTGGTGACCGGGGAGCTGTTTTTT. It codes for CASTGLVTGELFF.

The chain combines TRBV28 with TRBJ1-1; D remains unclear. V gave up 10 bases and J gave up 0 bases, with 9 bases separating them. Germline V gene sequence: CDR1 MDHEN, CDR2 SYDVKM. This CDR3 spans 12 amino acids. The CDR3 is CATGLMNTEAFF. The DNA of the CDR3 is TGTGCCACCGGACTGATGAACACTGAAGCTTTCTTT.